Each of the 20 T cell receptor beta chains below was sequenced from the same sample in a study of CD8+CD57+ T cells in acquired aplastic anemia. Genomic DNA constituted the template upon which TCR beta VDJ and CDR3 profiling was performed. One entry per CDR3 protein, called by TCRdb with MiXCR from the reads. The data show about 180,000 distinct CDR3 sequences, about 44% seen once. Patients picked for sequencing had shown CD8+CD57+ cell expansion detected by flow cytometry. Sequencing was done on a sample of sorted CD4+, CD8+, or CD8+CD57+ T cells (not recorded which) from PBMCs. The receptors come from a human donor with aplastic anemia.

The chain is built from TRBV7-9 and TRBJ2-7; 7 bases agree with TRBD1. CDR1 is SEHNR and CDR2 is FQNEAQ in the germline V gene (reference sequence). J lost 4 bases, V lost 7 bases, and 10 bases had no gene match. The CDR3 is made up of 14 amino acids. CDR3 nucleotide sequence: TGTGCCAGCACCTCCTTAGGGGGCATTTACGAGCAGTACTTC. This gives the protein CASTSLGGIYEQYF.

The chain combines TRBV19 with TRBJ2-3; D unresolved. The V end lost 6 bases, the J end lost 0 bases, and 7 bases lay between the germline ends. Germline values: CDR1 LNHDA, CDR2 SQIVND (reference sequence). This CDR3 is 13 amino acids long. DNA for the CDR3: TGTGCCAGTAGGACGGCTAGCACAGATACGCAGTATTTT. Amino acid sequence: CASRTASTDTQYF.

For the CDR3, the DNA is TGTGCCAGCAGTGAAGCCCTGGCCGGGACAGGGAGCTACGAGCAGTACTTC. It yields the protein CASSEALAGTGSYEQYF. V and J are TRBV6-1 and TRBJ2-7; 9 nucleotides align to TRBD1. V shed 0 bases and J 3 bases; nucleotides not matched to a gene: 9. CDR3 length equals 17 residues. Germline V CDR1 and CDR2: MNHNS, SASEGT.

This CDR3 is CASSRDTERELFF. CDR3 coding DNA: TGTGCCAGTAGCCGGGACACAGAGAGGGAGCTGTTTTTT. The chain links TRBV19 to TRBJ2-2; TRBD1 might be the D (6 bases). CDR3 size: 13 residues. Germline V gene sequence: CDR1 LNHDA, CDR2 SQIVND (reference sequence). V gave up 6 bases and J gave up 9 bases, with 14 bases separating them.

The chain uses TRBV19 and TRBJ2-3, with D perhaps matching TRBD1 (5 bases). In germline, CDR1 is LNHDA, CDR2 SQIVND (reference sequence). The ends were cut back, 3 bases at V and 5 bases at J, with 12 bases in the middle. The CDR3 covers 14 residues. CDR3 coding DNA: TGTGCCAGTAGTATGCGGCAGGGTCGAGATACGCAGTATTTT. It yields the protein CASSMRQGRDTQYF.

The chain joins TRBV5-6 to TRBJ2-1; 7 positions match TRBD2. Trimming cost V 4 bases and J 6 bases; bases outside gene matches: 13. The germline CDR1 and CDR2 sequences are SGHDT and YYEEEE. CDR3 length equals 16 residues. This chain's CDR3 is CASSLLSGAPGNEQFF. The CDR3 DNA reads as TGTGCCAGCAGCCTATTAAGCGGGGCTCCTGGCAATGAGCAGTTCTTC. The whole variable domain, filled in from reference TRBV5-6 and TRBJ2-1, reads DAGVTQSPTHLIKTRGQQVTLRCSPKSGHDTVSWYQQALGQGPQFIFQYYEEEERQRGNFPDRFSGHQFPNYSSELNVNALLLGDSALYLCASSLLSGAPGNEQFFGPGTRLTVL.

This rearrangement joins TRBV29-1 to TRBJ2-7, with D hard to call. CDR1 is SQVTM, CDR2 ANQGSEA, per germline. Trimming removed 8 bases at V and 5 bases at J, with 13 bases between. The CDR3 consists of 11 residues. The CDR3 loop reads CSSPQGNEQYF. In DNA form, the CDR3 reads TGCAGCTCACCACAAGGCAACGAGCAGTACTTC.

This clonotype came up many times. The chain couples TRBV24-1 to TRBJ2-3, with 9 bases matching TRBD1. The CDR3 is made up of 14 amino acids. V trimming: 7 bases; J trimming: 5 bases; junction bases outside the gene matches: 6. Germline V gene data show CDR1 as KGHDR and CDR2 as SFDVKD. This CDR3 reads CATSRDRVEDTQYF. CDR3 nucleotides: TGTGCCACCAGCCGGGACAGGGTGGAAGATACGCAGTATTTT.

This chain links TRBV20-1 with TRBJ1-5; D is undetermined. Germline CDR1 reads DFQATT; CDR2 reads SNEGSKA (reference sequence). The CDR3 totals 14 residues. V dropped 4 bases and J dropped 4 bases, with 14 bases sitting between them. The CDR3 loop is CSANEGVGNQPQHF. In DNA, the CDR3 is TGCAGTGCTAACGAGGGTGTGGGAAATCAGCCCCAGCATTTT.

V usage is TRBV12-5 and J usage is TRBJ2-3; D is unresolved. The CDR3 runs 13 residues. Germline CDR1 is LGHNT and CDR2 is FRNRAP. The V gene lost 5 bases and the J gene lost 2 bases, with 8 bases spanning the gap. This CDR3 is CASGMGNTDTQYF. The DNA for the CDR3 is TGTGCTAGTGGTATGGGGAACACAGATACGCAGTATTTT. Combining the CDR3 with reference TRBV12-5 and TRBJ2-3 gives the whole variable domain DARVTQTPRHKVTEMGQEVTMRCQPILGHNTVFWYRQTMMQGLELLAYFRNRAPLDDSGMPKDRFSAEMPDATLATLKIQPSEPRDSAVYFCASGMGNTDTQYFGPGTRLTVL.

V usage is TRBV7-9 and J usage is TRBJ1-2, with 10 bases lining up with TRBD1. Germline trimming cut 5 bases from V and 8 bases from J; bases unmatched to any gene: 5. CDR3 length: 13 amino acids. Germline V gene sequence: CDR1 SEHNR, CDR2 FQNEAQ (reference sequence). The CDR3 loop reads CASSHGQGEGYTF. CDR3 DNA sequence: TGTGCCAGCAGCCACGGACAGGGGGAAGGCTACACCTTC.

This clonotype occurred a few times. A read error may explain this, as a much larger clone is one base away. CDR3 region: CASSLGASGRCEQYF. The CDR3 region has the DNA TGCGCCAGCAGCTTAGGGGCTAGCGGGAGGTGCGAGCAGTACTTC. This chain joins TRBV5-1 and TRBJ2-7, with 11 bases matching TRBD2. Trimming removed 2 bases from V and 6 bases from J; junction bases left unmatched: 7. In germline, CDR1 is SGHRS, CDR2 YFSETQ. This CDR3 contains 15 residues.

In this sample, this clonotype turned up many times. The chain employs TRBV19 and TRBJ1-5; D may be TRBD1 (5 bases). Per the germline V gene, CDR1 is LNHDA and CDR2 is SQIVND (reference sequence). The CDR3 totals 17 residues. Trimming took 1 base from V and 7 from J, leaving 20 bases between them. The CDR3 protein is CASSIGGWGRDLQPQHF. The DNA of the CDR3 is TGTGCCAGTAGTATAGGGGGGTGGGGCAGGGATCTCCAGCCCCAGCATTTT. Complete variable domain (other parts from reference TRBV19 and TRBJ1-5): DGGITQSPKYLFRKEGQNVTLSCEQNLNHDAMYWYRQDPGQGLRLIYYSQIVNDFQKGDIAEGYSVSREKKESFPLTVTSAQKNPTAFYLCASSIGGWGRDLQPQHFGDGTRLSIL.

This clonotype turned up a few times. This chain joins TRBV9 and TRBJ2-7; D might be TRBD2 (6 bases). CDR3 length: 12 residues. V lost 3 bases to trimming and J lost 5 bases, with 9 bases between them. In germline, CDR1 is SGDLS, CDR2 YYNGEE. DNA for the CDR3: TGTGCCAGCAGCGCCACGGGGGACGAGCAGTACTTC. Its protein is CASSATGDEQYF.

V and J are TRBV19 and TRBJ2-7; TRBD1 agrees at 9 bases. V lost 5 bases, J lost 3 bases, and 8 bases stayed unmatched. The CDR3 spans 15 residues. CDR1 and CDR2 (germline): LNHDA, SQIVND (reference sequence). CDR3 sequence (DNA): TGTGCCAGTAGTCCCCAGGGACAGGGCCTCTACGAGCAGTACTTC. It is translated as CASSPQGQGLYEQYF.

The chain recombines TRBV2 with TRBJ1-5, with 7 bases lining up with TRBD1. CDR1 and CDR2 (germline): SNHLY, FYNNEI. This CDR3 has 13 residues. Trimming at V came to 8 bases and at J to 6 bases, leaving 7 bases not matched to a gene. CDR3 loop: CASGRDRAQPQHF. The CDR3 DNA follows: TGTGCCAGCGGACGAGACAGGGCTCAGCCCCAGCATTTT.

The V call is TRBV2, the J call TRBJ1-1; perhaps TRBD1 as D (5 bases). V gave up 4 bases and J gave up 4 bases, with 13 bases separating them. Germline lookup yields CDR1 SNHLY and CDR2 FYNNEI. The CDR3 runs 14 residues. Here the CDR3 DNA reads TGTGCCAGCAGTGTCGGGGGTCCGGGCACTGAAGCTTTCTTT. Translated, it gives CASSVGGPGTEAFF.

This clonotype was observed many times. The CDR3 nucleotides read TGTGCCAGCAGTGAAGTCGCGGGGGTCCAGGGCTACACCTTC. This sequence encodes CASSEVAGVQGYTF. The chain has TRBV6-1 and TRBJ1-2; D might be TRBD1 (5 bases). Trimming cost V 1 base and J 8 bases, with 14 bases left between them. Germline assignment: CDR1 MNHNS and CDR2 SASEGT. The CDR3 runs 14 residues.

V usage is TRBV20-1 and J usage is TRBJ2-5; 10 positions match TRBD2. CDR3 length: 14 residues. J lost 4 bases, V lost 7 bases, and 9 bases had no gene match. Germline CDR1 reads DFQATT; CDR2 reads SNEGSKA (reference sequence). The CDR3 sequence: CSVYSGRRGETQYF. The CDR3 DNA is TGCAGTGTTTATAGCGGGAGGAGGGGAGAGACCCAGTACTTC.

The rearrangement joins TRBV10-3 to TRBJ2-7, with a weak D call TRBD2 (5 bases). The CDR3 is 14 amino acids. From germline, CDR1 is ENHRY and CDR2 SYGVKD. The V end was cut by 10 bases, the J end by 5 bases, with 21 bases between. CDR3 sequence: CASRSDPVDHEQYF. The CDR3 DNA reads TGTGCCAGTCGTAGCGACCCGGTGGACCACGAGCAGTACTTC.